The clone carrying this T cell receptor (beta chain) appeared a few times. The record originates from a study of regulatory T cells in long-lasting Graves disease. Time point given: persistent/refractory GD, antithyroid drugs over 5 years with positive TRAb. There was RNA extracted from PBMCs, and the TCR library was made from it. The CDR3 contains 13 residues. The V and J ends lost 4 bases and 6 bases respectively, with 9 bases between them. The germline CDR1 and CDR2 sequences are MNHEY and SVGEGT. CDR3-region Arm-PCR and iRepertoire HTBI primers produced the TCR beta libraries. TCRdb used MiXCR to reprocess the multiplex PCR reads, holding one entry per CDR3 protein. This table holds 250,000 to 300,000 distinct CDR3 sequences, more than 20% found once.

This material consisted of peripheral blood mononuclear cells (PBMCs), taken when the disease was refractory, from a patient treated with antithyroid drugs. The gene calls are TRBV6-2 or TRBV6-3 and TRBJ2-2; perhaps TRBD1 as D (6 bases). This sequence was found in a female donor with Graves disease. The CDR3 spells CASSSNRAGELFF. In DNA, the CDR3 is TGTGCCAGCAGTTCCAACAGGGCCGGGGAGCTGTTTTTT.